Following are 31 T cell receptor beta chains from one sample sequenced in a study of T cell changes during pregnancy in multiple sclerosis. Using immunoSEQ multiplex PCR, the repertoire was profiled, and TCRdb retains in-frame clones only, with some absent. The table records 65,000 to 80,000 clones, over 75% of them present only once. The sample in question was peripheral blood, obtained in the third trimester of pregnancy. Source of these receptors: a female donor with multiple sclerosis, enrolled in a pregnancy study.

The chain couples TRBV30 to TRBJ1-4; no clear D gene. Trimming took off 0 bases at V and 15 bases at J, with 14 bases between the two ends. In germline, CDR1 is GTSNPN, CDR2 SVGIG (reference sequence). The CDR3 is made up of 12 amino acids. Here the CDR3 reads CAWSVTTGRVFF. The CDR3 coding sequence is TGTGCCTGGAGTGTCACTACCGGGAGGGTGTTTTTT.

The chain is built from TRBV7-3 and TRBJ1-1; 7 bases match TRBD1. V dropped 5 bases and J dropped 2; count of bases not matched to a gene: 5. This CDR3 spans 14 amino acids. The germline V gene has CDR1 SGHTA and CDR2 FQGTGA. The CDR3 DNA is TGTGCCAGCAGCCCCGGGACAGAAAACACTGAAGCTTTCTTT. Residues: CASSPGTENTEAFF.

The chain joins TRBV5-6 to TRBJ2-5; D perhaps matches TRBD2 (6 bases). V lost 0 bases and J lost 5, with 8 bases in between. The germline V gene encodes CDR1 SGHDT and CDR2 YYEEEE. The CDR3 consists of 13 residues. This CDR3 reads CASSLGGRETQYF. The CDR3 nucleotides read TGTGCCAGCAGCTTGGGTGGGAGGGAGACCCAGTACTTC. The full variable domain, in which reference TRBV5-6 and TRBJ2-5 provide the parts outside the CDR3, is DAGVTQSPTHLIKTRGQQVTLRCSPKSGHDTVSWYQQALGQGPQFIFQYYEEEERQRGNFPDRFSGHQFPNYSSELNVNALLLGDSALYLCASSLGGRETQYFGPGTRLLVL.

This chain connects TRBV19 to TRBJ2-7; tentatively, D is TRBD2 (5 bases). V lost 5 bases and J 6 bases, leaving 14 bases between the germline ends. The CDR3 covers 13 residues. Per the germline V gene, CDR1 is LNHDA and CDR2 is SQIVND (reference sequence). The CDR3 nucleotides are TGTGCCAGTAGTGGAGGACTCTTTGGCGAGCAGTACTTC. Protein sequence: CASSGGLFGEQYF. Combining the CDR3 with reference TRBV19 and TRBJ2-7 gives the whole variable domain DGGITQSPKYLFRKEGQNVTLSCEQNLNHDAMYWYRQDPGQGLRLIYYSQIVNDFQKGDIAEGYSVSREKKESFPLTVTSAQKNPTAFYLCASSGGLFGEQYFGPGTRLTVT.

The chain joins TRBV6-1 to TRBJ2-4, with TRBD2 matching 7 bases. This CDR3 comprises 18 residues. Germline values: CDR1 MNHNS, CDR2 SASEGT. Trimming cost V 2 bases and J 0 bases; bases outside gene matches: 10. The CDR3 nucleotides are TGTGCCAGCAGTGAAATCGTGTGGAGCGGGGTAGCCAAAAACATTCAGTACTTC. Encoded protein: CASSEIVWSGVAKNIQYF.

The V call is TRBV4-1, the J call TRBJ2-4; the D gene is possibly TRBD2 (7 bases). The CDR3 is made up of 16 amino acids. Germline lookup yields CDR1 MGHRA and CDR2 YSYEKL. Trimming left V 0 bases short and J 4 bases short, with 13 bases between. The CDR3 coding sequence is TGCGCCAGCAGCCAAGATAGGGGGGGGCCTAAAAACATTCAGTACTTC. Translation: CASSQDRGGPKNIQYF.

The chain uses TRBV6-5 and TRBJ2-3; 9 bases align to TRBD1. Unmatched junction bases numbered 7, after V lost 4 bases and J lost 2 bases. Germline V gives CDR1 MNHEY, CDR2 SVGAGI. The CDR3 is 16 residues long. The CDR3, as DNA: TGTGCCAGCAGTTGGGGACAGGGAAGGCCCACAGATACGCAGTATTTT. Its protein product is CASSWGQGRPTDTQYF.

This clone showed up just once. V gene TRBV5-5 combines with J gene TRBJ2-2; 10 nucleotides match TRBD1. V trimming: 5 bases; J trimming: 8 bases; junction bases outside the gene matches: 9. The CDR3 has 15 amino acids. Germline assignment: CDR1 SGHKS and CDR2 YYEKEE (reference sequence). CDR3 residues: CASRVPGQGTGELFF. The CDR3 DNA reads as TGTGCCAGCAGAGTTCCGGGACAGGGGACGGGGGAGCTGTTTTTT.

This CDR3 is CASRSTGSGNTIYF. In DNA form, the CDR3 reads TGTGCCAGCAGATCCACTGGTTCTGGAAACACCATATATTTT. V and J are TRBV2 and TRBJ1-3; D gene uncertain. CDR3 size: 14 residues. The V end was cut by 6 bases, the J end by 1 base, with 10 bases between. CDR1 and CDR2 from the germline V gene are SNHLY and FYNNEI.

The chain uses TRBV6-5 and TRBJ2-7; the match to TRBD2 covers 10 bases. Losses at the gene ends were 4 bases for V and 4 bases for J; bases not matched to a gene: 10. CDR3 size: 16 residues. Germline V gene lookup returns CDR1 MNHEY and CDR2 SVGAGI. CDR3: CASSSQTSGWVYEQYF. As DNA, the CDR3 is TGTGCCAGCAGTTCCCAGACTAGCGGGTGGGTTTACGAGCAGTACTTC.

The V and J genes are TRBV18 and TRBJ1-1, with 7 bases matching TRBD1. Germline assignment: CDR1 KGHSH and CDR2 LQKENI. CDR3 length: 13 residues. After removal of 6 bases from V and 7 bases from J, the junction contained 8 bases not matched to a gene. DNA for the CDR3: TGTGCCAGCTCCCAGGGACAGAGCTTTGAAGCTTTCTTT. It codes for CASSQGQSFEAFF.

The chain joins TRBV5-1 to TRBJ2-7; unclear D gene. Trimming left V 0 bases short and J 3 bases short, with 10 bases between. The CDR3 runs to 14 residues. Germline V gene lookup returns CDR1 SGHRS and CDR2 YFSETQ. CDR3 sequence: CASSLVSPVYEQYF. Here the CDR3 DNA reads TGCGCCAGCAGCTTGGTTTCCCCCGTCTACGAGCAGTACTTC.

This clone has more than one count but fewer than ten. The chain employs TRBV4-3 and TRBJ1-6; no clear D. The germline V gene has CDR1 LGHNA and CDR2 YSLEER. The ends were cut back, 3 bases at V and 9 bases at J, with 9 bases in the middle. CDR3 length: 13 amino acids. This CDR3 reads CASSHGFGSPLHF. The CDR3 DNA is TGCGCCAGCAGCCACGGTTTTGGTTCACCCCTCCACTTT.

The V and J genes are TRBV19 and TRBJ1-5; unclear D gene. This CDR3 is 13 amino acids long. Trimming removed 5 bases from V and 5 bases from J, with 10 bases in between. Germline V gene data show CDR1 as LNHDA and CDR2 as SQIVND (reference sequence). The CDR3 DNA sequence: TGTGCCAGTAGTTCCCGAGAGGATCAGCCCCAGCATTTT. Protein: CASSSREDQPQHF.

The gene calls are TRBV4-1 and TRBJ2-1; the D is unclear. The CDR3 covers 11 residues. Trimming shortened V by 0 bases and J by 10 bases, and 4 bases separated the two germline ends. Germline V gives CDR1 MGHRA, CDR2 YSYEKL. CDR3 bases: TGCGCCAGCAGCCAAGATAAAGAGCAGTTCTTC. It yields the protein CASSQDKEQFF.

The rearrangement uses TRBV11-3 and TRBJ1-1, with D possibly TRBD1 on 6 matching bases. Germline CDR1 SGHNT, CDR2 YENEEA. This CDR3 region has 13 residues. V lost 5 bases and J lost 3, with 10 bases in between. In DNA form, the CDR3 reads TGTGCCAGCAGCCCCAGGGGTGACACTGAAGCTTTCTTT. Encoded protein: CASSPRGDTEAFF.

J is TRBJ1-2 and V is TRBV7-2; 7 bases match TRBD1. Germline trimming cut 0 bases from V and 8 bases from J; bases unmatched to any gene: 9. Germline assignment: CDR1 SGHTA and CDR2 FQGNSA. The CDR3 consists of 15 residues. This CDR3 is CASSLAPEGAHGYTF. CDR3 DNA sequence: TGTGCCAGCAGCTTAGCTCCGGAGGGGGCGCACGGCTACACCTTC. Complete variable domain (other parts from reference TRBV7-2 and TRBJ1-2): GAGVSQSPSNKVTEKGKDVELRCDPISGHTALYWYRQSLGQGLEFLIYFQGNSAPDKSGLPSDRFSAERTGGSVSTLTIQRTQQEDSAVYLCASSLAPEGAHGYTFGSGTRLTVV.

This clone is a singleton in its sample. The chain links TRBV7-9 to TRBJ2-1, with 8 bases lining up with TRBD2. CDR3 length equals 12 residues. Unmatched junction bases numbered 5, after V lost 6 bases and J lost 10 bases. Germline V lookup: CDR1 SEHNR, CDR2 FQNEAQ (reference sequence). The CDR3 spells CASSLTSVEQFF. CDR3 bases: TGTGCCAGCAGTTTGACTAGCGTCGAGCAGTTCTTC.

This chain joins TRBV29-1 and TRBJ2-5; tentatively, D is TRBD1 (6 bases). The CDR3 sequence is 17 residues long. Trimming stripped 1 base from V and 5 bases from J, with 23 bases between. Looked up from germline, CDR1 is SQVTM and CDR2 is ANQGSEA. As DNA, the CDR3 is TGCAGCGTTGAAGCGATTCTGGCCAGGGGATTTCCGGAGACCCAGTACTTC. Residues: CSVEAILARGFPETQYF.

The rearrangement links TRBV6-1 to TRBJ1-1; a weak D match, TRBD1 (5 bases). Germline lookup yields CDR1 MNHNS and CDR2 SASEGT. The CDR3 is made up of 13 amino acids. Trimming stripped 2 bases from V and 3 bases from J, with 7 bases between. CDR3 DNA: TGTGCCAGCAGTGAACGGGGGGACACTGAAGCTTTCTTT. Encoded protein: CASSERGDTEAFF.

This sequence joins TRBV4-3 and TRBJ2-5; D uncertain. From germline, CDR1 is LGHNA and CDR2 YSLEER. This CDR3 region has 15 residues. The ends were cut back, 4 bases at V and 2 bases at J, with 14 bases in the middle. CDR3 loop: CASSPTPTNQETQYF. The CDR3 region has the DNA TGCGCCAGCAGCCCCACCCCGACAAATCAAGAGACCCAGTACTTC.

The CDR3, as DNA: TGTGCCAGCAGCCCCCTAGCCCGGACAGTCGTCTACGAGCAGTACTTC. Its translation is CASSPLARTVVYEQYF. The chain uses TRBV11-2 and TRBJ2-7, with D possibly matching TRBD1 (6 bases). The CDR3 is 16 residues long. Deletions cut 5 bases from V and 3 bases from J, with 20 bases between. The germline CDR1 and CDR2 sequences are SGHAT and FQNNGV. Looking up the rest from reference TRBV11-2 and TRBJ2-7 gives the full variable domain: EAGVAQSPRYKIIEKRQSVAFWCNPISGHATLYWYQQILGQGPKLLIQFQNNGVVDDSQLPKDRFSAERLKGVDSTLKIQPAKLEDSAVYLCASSPLARTVVYEQYFGPGTRLTVT.

The chain uses TRBV15 and TRBJ1-3, with D possibly TRBD1 on 6 matching bases. This CDR3 contains 16 residues. CDR1 and CDR2 from the germline V gene are LNHNV and YYDKDF (reference sequence). Trimming removed 3 bases from V and 4 bases from J, with 16 bases in between. The CDR3 DNA follows: TGTGCCACCAGCAGCGGACAGTTTGCGTACGGAAACACCATATATTTT. Its translation: CATSSGQFAYGNTIYF.

The chain is built from TRBV21-1 and TRBJ1-5; the table gives TRBD1 as D, unverified against the DNA. TRBV21-1 is an annotated pseudogene. This CDR3 is 15 amino acids long. The CDR3: CASSSRAGLNQPQHF. In nucleotides, the CDR3 is TGTGCCAGCAGCAGCCGTGCAGGGCTCAATCAGCCCCAGCATTTT.

The V gene is TRBV29-1, the J gene TRBJ2-7, with 8 bases fitting TRBD2. V lost 4 bases and J lost 2; bases outside the gene matches: 4. The CDR3 has 13 amino acids. In germline, CDR1 is SQVTM, CDR2 ANQGSEA. CDR3 loop: CSVGVAGTYEQYF. DNA for the CDR3: TGCAGCGTTGGAGTAGCGGGGACCTACGAGCAGTACTTC.

V is TRBV7-9 and J is TRBJ2-2, with D tentatively TRBD1 (6 bases). The CDR3 totals 13 residues. In germline, CDR1 is SEHNR, CDR2 FQNEAQ (reference sequence). Trimming left V 5 bases short and J 6 bases short, with 10 bases between. The CDR3, as DNA: TGTGCCAGCAGCCTCACAGGGTCCGGGGAGCTGTTTTTT. Translated, it gives CASSLTGSGELFF.

J is TRBJ2-5 and V is TRBV5-1, with D possibly matching TRBD2 (5 bases). V was trimmed by 0 bases and J by 2 bases, leaving 14 bases between them. Germline V gene lookup returns CDR1 SGHRS and CDR2 YFSETQ. The CDR3 is 16 amino acids. The CDR3 region has the DNA TGCGCCAGCAGCTTGGAATTGTCCGGGAATCAAGAGACCCAGTACTTC. This translates into CASSLELSGNQETQYF.

The genes are TRBV5-1 and TRBJ2-7, with 7 bases matching TRBD2. Looked up from germline, CDR1 is SGHRS and CDR2 is YFSETQ. V lost 1 base and J lost 4; bases outside the gene matches: 2. The CDR3 extends over 13 amino acids. The CDR3 sequence is CASSLTSAYEQYF. In DNA, the CDR3 is TGCGCCAGCAGCTTGACTAGCGCTTACGAGCAGTACTTC.

The chain has TRBV11-3 and TRBJ2-7, with D maybe TRBD2 (6 bases). Trimming pared 4 bases from V and 2 bases from J, leaving 12 bases between. The CDR3 loop spans 14 amino acids. Germline CDR1 and CDR2: SGHNT and YENEEA. DNA for the CDR3: TGTGCCAGCAGCTCCGGGACTGGTACCTACGAGCAGTACTTC. Translating it yields CASSSGTGTYEQYF.

This clone has a single count. The chain uses TRBV13 and TRBJ2-1; 16 bases map to TRBD2. V gave up 4 bases and J gave up 15 bases; unmatched junction bases: 9. Germline values: CDR1 PRHDT, CDR2 FYEKMQ (reference sequence). This CDR3 is 15 amino acids long. CDR3 sequence: CASSSPGLAGGPGFF. The CDR3 DNA is TGTGCCAGCAGCTCTCCGGGACTAGCGGGAGGGCCTGGGTTCTTC.

The chain couples TRBV4-2 to TRBJ2-7; D not resolved. CDR1 is LGHNA and CDR2 is YNFKEQ in the germline V gene. The V gene lost 0 bases and the J gene lost 0 bases, with 12 bases spanning the gap. This CDR3 spans 16 amino acids. The CDR3, as DNA: TGTGCCAGCAGCCAAGAGACACACCAAAGCTCCTACGAGCAGTACTTC. It specifies CASSQETHQSSYEQYF.